This T cell receptor (beta chain) was identified during a study of T cell responses to AZD1222 COVID-19 vaccine (dated by TCRdb to about 2021). With regard to the full study: Because spike-specific TCR depth and breadth did not differ between the two schedules, AZD1222 recipients who got a second dose at roughly 4 weeks were pooled with those who got a second dose at roughly 12 weeks. Trial participants were enrolled into age subgroups of 18-55, 56-69 and 70-plus years, which contained 148, 28 and 57 TCR-sequenced participants, respectively. A total of 233 trial participants underwent TCR sequencing, of whom 207 received two doses of AZD1222 and roughly 25 received two doses of the MenACWY control vaccine.

As to this clone: Its cognate antigen has yet to be identified. Base quality data are lacking; no much larger clone is found one base away.

What the time point label conveys for this sample: baseline before first vaccination. Vaccinee samples were obtained from the UK trials COV001 and COV002, which included a single-blind randomized controlled phase 2/3 trial of AZD1222 (ChAdOx1 nCoV-19) in healthy adults. Trial participant PBMC samples were collected at day 0 and day 28 after the second dose for TCRbeta chain sequencing. Findings and caveats that apply to the study as a whole: Nearly half of unique spike-specific TCRs reportedly recognized epitopes outside regions mutated in the B.1.351 and B.1.1.7 variants. Participants were mostly white British and included more females than males, and it was suggested by the authors that clonal diversity may have been underestimated. In the small 56-69-year group, the increase in depth fell short of significance, most likely because of low power. Conclusions about previously exposed vaccinees were limited because only six or seven AZD1222 recipients were SARS-CoV-2 seropositive at baseline. Because no samples from the day 14 peak response were available, repertoires could be characterized only after the peak T cell response. CD4 TCRs associated with the vaccine covered the entire spike protein, and the dominant responses were in regions 160-218 and 743-854. After two AZD1222 doses, spike-specific TCR breadth and depth were significantly higher than at day 0 and than in MenACWY recipients.

CDR1 and CDR2 were assigned from the germline V gene (reference sequence) as LNHDA and SQIVND. The CDR3 measures 15 amino acids from cysteine to phenylalanine. Kept here is only the CDR3 DNA, which spans 45 bases and is read in frame from base 1. The germline V and J ends show losses of 5 bases and 1 base respectively, and no gene match explains 6 bases of the junction. The CDR3 regions of human TCRbeta chains were subjected to immunosequencing. Concerning the study's data processing: Repertoire TCRs were checked for matches against a reference library of SARS-CoV-2-specific TCRs that had been generated using the MIRA antigen-specificity platform. Breadth was defined as the fraction of unique TCRs that were SARS-CoV-2-associated, and depth was defined as the fraction of total T cells that were SARS-CoV-2-associated. Using the MIRA data, every spike-specific TCR was mapped to the spike region that the TCR reacted to and assigned to either a CD4 or a CD8 class. Log10-transformed breadth and depth values were compared by one-way ANOVA with Sidak's multiple comparisons tests. In its TCRdb copy, this immuneACCESS table keeps in-frame sequences only and misses some clones. Where compared with another copy, unresolved V genes explain less than half of these, and the others have no known cause. V and J calls and clone size are as listed in that table; D and trimming were resolved from the DNA. This sample gives around 120,000 clones in total; 88% of them show up just once. Just over 9.5% of the sample belongs to the ten largest clones.

The receptor's source is an adult in good health. Material: peripheral blood, obtained on day 0 of AZD1222 vaccination. The V and J segments used are TRBV19 and TRBJ1-1; the junction holds 8 bases that match TRBD1. The encoded CDR3 is CASSPWDRWNTEAFF. The DNA sequence follows: TGTGCCAGTAGTCCCTGGGACAGGTGGAACACTGAAGCTTTCTTT.